These 8 T cell receptor beta chains came from one sample sequenced in a study of blood T cells in healthy people across ages. A J-beta primer mix and a sample-barcoded 5' primer were used in a second PCR of roughly 6 to 12 cycles. TCRdb reprocessed the 5' RACE reads with MiXCR, giving one entry per CDR3 protein. The sample gives around 600,000 distinct CDR3 sequences, around 48% of which show up once; approximately 23% is in the top ten. The sample taken for sequencing was blood. The receptor source for this set is a man of 80 years or more in good health.

The chain uses TRBV4-1 and TRBJ2-7; 10 positions match TRBD1. V lost 4 bases to trimming and J lost 10 bases; unmatched junction nucleotides: 19. Germline CDR1 reads MGHRA; CDR2 reads YSYEKL. The CDR3 is 17 residues long. The CDR3: CASSPGQGGKYREAQYF. The CDR3 coding sequence is TGCGCCAGCAGCCCCGGACAGGGGGGAAAGTACCGGGAGGCCCAGTACTTC.

This rearrangement joins TRBV30 to TRBJ2-5, with D perhaps assigned TRBD1 or TRBD2 (5 bases each). Per the germline V gene, CDR1 is GTSNPN and CDR2 is SVGIG (reference sequence). There are 11 residues in the CDR3. Trimming cost V 5 bases and J 1 base, with 5 bases left between them. The CDR3 DNA reads TGTGCCTGGGGGACCCAAGAGACCCAGTACTTC. Its protein product is CAWGTQETQYF.

The chain links TRBV11-1 to TRBJ2-7; 9 bases line up with TRBD1. Germline V gene lookup returns CDR1 SGHAT and CDR2 FQDESV (reference sequence). V shed 5 bases, J shed 7 bases, and the junction held 12 bases outside the gene matches. This CDR3 comprises 15 residues. The CDR3 protein is CASSPTTGTGCEQYF. The CDR3 region has the DNA TGTGCCAGCAGCCCAACGACCGGGACAGGGTGTGAGCAGTACTTC.

This clonotype has a handful of counts. The V call is TRBV6-1, the J call TRBJ2-3; maybe TRBD2 (7 bases). The CDR3 is 14 amino acids. Trimming took off 7 bases at V and 6 bases at J, with 17 bases between the two ends. In germline, CDR1 is MNHNS, CDR2 SASEGT. The CDR3 nucleotides read TGTGCCAGCACCGAGGGGGGGGGTTTTGATACGCAGTATTTT. The encoded protein is CASTEGGGFDTQYF.

This chain uses TRBV5-1 with TRBJ1-1; the D is unclear. V was shortened by 2 bases and J by 0 bases, with 8 bases between the two germline ends. The germline V gene has CDR1 SGHRS and CDR2 YFSETQ. There are 14 residues in the CDR3. The DNA of the CDR3 is TGCGCCAGCAGCTTAACGACTCTGAACACTGAAGCTTTCTTT. This translates into CASSLTTLNTEAFF.

This clonotype was observed a handful of times. The rearrangement uses TRBV10-3 and TRBJ1-6; TRBD1 matches 7 bases. The germline V gene has CDR1 ENHRY and CDR2 SYGVKD. V was pared by 7 bases and J by 13 bases, with 7 bases of the junction left unmatched. This CDR3 is 12 amino acids long. The CDR3 reads CAINDGQAPLHF. DNA of the CDR3: TGTGCCATCAATGACGGACAGGCCCCCCTCCACTTT.

This clonotype was seen more than once but under ten times. The chain recombines TRBV4-3 with TRBJ1-1, with 7 bases matching TRBD1. This CDR3 is 13 amino acids long. Germline trimming cut 2 bases from V and 11 bases from J; bases unmatched to any gene: 8. Germline V CDR1 and CDR2: LGHNA, YSLEER. The CDR3 DNA reads as TGCGCCAGCAGCCAAATCCCAGGGGGGCTTGCTTTCTTT. This encodes CASSQIPGGLAFF.

The chain carries TRBV7-3 and TRBJ2-7; 7 nucleotides match TRBD2. The J call may be faulty, since TRBJ2-5 better matches the DNA end. Germline lookup yields CDR1 SGHTA and CDR2 FQGTGA. This CDR3 has 14 amino acids. CDR3 in DNA: TGTGCCAGCAGCGCACACGGGGGGATGGAGACCCAGTACTTC. Protein product: CASSAHGGMETQYF.